This T cell receptor beta chain was observed in a study of blood T cell repertoires in COVID-19. Per the germline V gene, CDR1 is MNHEY and CDR2 is SMNVEV (reference sequence). This CDR3 region has 14 residues. The V end was cut by 2 bases, the J end by 7 bases, with 14 bases between. Those enrolled in Seattle joined during active infection and were followed longitudinally afterward. TCRdb's copy holds only in-frame clones and misses some; the assay was immunoSEQ multiplex PCR. Among under 200,000 clones, around 84% were seen once, and the ten largest hold about 5.8%. The specimen was peripheral blood. The receptor's source is a woman aged 45-60 years with COVID-19, enrolled during active disease. The chain has TRBV27 and TRBJ1-2; D gene uncertain. As DNA, the CDR3 is TGTGCCAGCAGTTTAGCGCTAGATAGTTCTGGCTACACCTTC. It encodes CASSLALDSSGYTF.